One sample yielded the 17 T cell receptor beta chains listed below, sequenced in a study of cytomegalovirus exposure and HLA in healthy donors. The PCR made use of 60 Vbeta and 13 Jbeta primers. The protocol was immunoSEQ multiplex PCR, while the TCRdb copy is restricted to in-frame clones and leaves out a portion. The sample gives about 120,000 clones, about 69% of which show up once; 1.5% to 2% is in the top ten. The material sequenced was PBMCs. These receptors originate from a woman between 18 and 29 years old in good health and CMV-seronegative.

The chain links TRBV15 to TRBJ2-2; 8 bases are a match to TRBD1. V trimming: 5 bases; J trimming: 6 bases; junction bases outside the gene matches: 8. Germline CDR1 reads LNHNV; CDR2 reads YYDKDF (reference sequence). This CDR3 has 15 residues. This chain's CDR3 is CATSRTGNLAGELFF. The DNA for the CDR3 is TGTGCCACCAGCCGGACAGGGAACCTCGCCGGGGAGCTGTTTTTT.

This chain links TRBV27 with TRBJ1-6; 9 bases are a match to TRBD1. This CDR3 spans 18 amino acids. Trimming removed 3 bases from V and 9 bases from J; junction bases left unmatched: 15. Germline V CDR1 and CDR2: MNHEY, SMNVEV (reference sequence). CDR3 coding DNA: TGTGCCAGCAGTTTTAGGACAGGGGCCTTAGGTGTGAGTTCACCCCTCCACTTT. Encoded protein: CASSFRTGALGVSSPLHF.

CDR3 sequence: CASSSLDRVDGYTF. CDR3 nucleotide sequence: TGTGCCAGTAGCTCCCTCGACAGGGTAGATGGCTACACCTTC. The rearrangement joins TRBV19 to TRBJ1-2; 7 bases match TRBD1. Per germline, CDR1 LNHDA and CDR2 SQIVND (reference sequence). The ends lost 6 bases at V and 6 bases at J; junction bases unmatched: 10. The CDR3 totals 14 residues.

The chain carries TRBV4-1 and TRBJ1-1; 7 bases are shared with TRBD1. Trimming cost V 0 bases and J 4 bases; bases outside gene matches: 5. Looked up from germline, CDR1 is MGHRA and CDR2 is YSYEKL. The CDR3 runs 15 residues. The CDR3 region has the DNA TGCGCCAGCAGCCAAGATATTGCAGGGGGCACTGAAGCTTTCTTT. Translating it yields CASSQDIAGGTEAFF.

The gene calls are TRBV27 and TRBJ2-7, with D possibly being TRBD2 (7 bases). Germline values: CDR1 MNHEY, CDR2 SMNVEV (reference sequence). V shed 3 bases and J shed 2 bases, with 14 bases lying between them. The CDR3 has 15 residues. The CDR3 DNA reads TGTGCCAGCAGTTTGGGGGGGGGACAAACCTACGAGCAGTACTTC. It specifies CASSLGGGQTYEQYF.

The chain couples TRBV28 to TRBJ2-6, with TRBD2 matching 10 bases. The CDR3 contains 17 residues. After removal of 8 bases from V and 0 bases from J, the junction contained 7 bases not matched to a gene. CDR1 and CDR2 (germline): MDHEN, SYDVKM. CDR3 coding DNA: TGTGCCAGCGGAGCTAGCGGGGGACCCTCTGGGGCCAACGTCCTGACTTTC. Translation gives CASGASGGPSGANVLTF.

V is TRBV9 and J is TRBJ1-6, with 7 bases lining up with TRBD1. CDR3 length: 14 residues. The germline gives CDR1 SGDLS, CDR2 YYNGEE. V lost 0 bases, J lost 10 bases, and 4 bases stayed unmatched. The CDR3 here is CASSVGGGISPLHF. The CDR3 DNA reads as TGTGCCAGCAGCGTAGGAGGGGGCATCTCACCCCTCCACTTT.

J is TRBJ2-2 and V is TRBV2; 8 bases line up with TRBD2. The CDR3 extends over 16 amino acids. V trimming: 7 bases; J trimming: 4 bases; junction bases outside the gene matches: 11. CDR1 and CDR2 from the germline V gene are SNHLY and FYNNEI. The CDR3 sequence: CASTPPGGAVTGELFF. The CDR3, as DNA: TGTGCCAGCACTCCTCCGGGGGGGGCGGTCACCGGGGAGCTGTTTTTT. The complete variable domain, with remaining parts taken from reference TRBV2 and TRBJ2-2, reads EPEVTQTPSHQVTQMGQEVILRCVPISNHLYFYWYRQILGQKVEFLVSFYNNEISEKSEIFDDQFSVERPDGSNFTLKIRSTKLEDSAMYFCASTPPGGAVTGELFFGEGSRLTVL.

This clone has just a few counts. This rearrangement joins TRBV9 to TRBJ1-2; 8 bases are shared with TRBD1. This CDR3 has 16 amino acids. Germline assignment: CDR1 SGDLS and CDR2 YYNGEE. Trimming cost V 4 bases and J 3 bases; bases outside gene matches: 11. The CDR3 DNA is TGTGCCAGCAGCTTCTCGACAGGGGACATAGACTATGGCTACACCTTC. It is translated as CASSFSTGDIDYGYTF.

The chain combines TRBV5-6 with TRBJ2-1; the match to TRBD1 covers 7 bases. V was pared by 3 bases and J by 2 bases, with 5 bases of the junction left unmatched. The CDR3 is 15 residues long. Germline V gene lookup returns CDR1 SGHDT and CDR2 YYEEEE. CDR3: CASSSDRDTYNEQFF. As DNA, the CDR3 is TGTGCCAGCAGCTCTGACAGGGATACCTACAATGAGCAGTTCTTC.

The V and J genes are TRBV6-6 and TRBJ1-5; D is ambiguous. This CDR3 has 15 amino acids. The germline V and J ends were trimmed by 5 bases and 0 bases, with 11 bases remaining between them. CDR1 and CDR2 from the germline V gene are MNHNY and SVGAGI (reference sequence). CDR3 sequence reads: CASSPSPYSNQPQHF. DNA of the CDR3: TGTGCCAGCAGTCCTTCACCCTATAGCAATCAGCCCCAGCATTTT.

This clone was seen only a few times. The chain employs TRBV7-9 and TRBJ2-3, with D tentatively TRBD2 (6 bases). Germline V gene data show CDR1 as SEHNR and CDR2 as FQNEAQ (reference sequence). Trimming shortened V by 2 bases and J by 2 bases, and 14 bases separated the two germline ends. This CDR3 contains 16 residues. CDR3 in DNA: TGTGCCAGCAGCTTACTGGGGGGTACGAACACAGATACGCAGTATTTT. Residues: CASSLLGGTNTDTQYF.

The chain uses TRBV2 and TRBJ2-1, with 11 bases lining up with TRBD2. CDR1 is SNHLY, CDR2 FYNNEI, per germline. This CDR3 spans 16 amino acids. J lost 4 bases, V lost 7 bases, and 9 bases had no gene match. As DNA, the CDR3 is TGTGCCAGCACCGGGGGGGGACTAGCGGCTTACAATGAGCAGTTCTTC. Translated: CASTGGGLAAYNEQFF.

CDR3 coding DNA: TGTGCCAGCTCTGGGACAGGGCGCTACGAGCAGTACTTC. Translating it yields CASSGTGRYEQYF. The chain couples TRBV5-4 to TRBJ2-7, with TRBD1 matching over 9 bases. The CDR3 length is 13 residues. CDR1 is SGHNT and CDR2 is YYREEE in the germline V gene (reference sequence). Unmatched junction bases numbered 5, after V lost 7 bases and J lost 3 bases.

The chain links TRBV6-1 to TRBJ2-6, with TRBD2 as a possible D gene (5 bases). Germline CDR1 and CDR2: MNHNS and SASEGT. The V end lost 7 bases, the J end lost 3 bases, and 10 bases lay between the germline ends. The CDR3 has 14 amino acids. The CDR3 reads CASIRLIGANVLTF. The CDR3 coding sequence is TGTGCCAGCATTCGACTAATTGGGGCCAACGTCCTGACTTTC.

This chain uses TRBV2 with TRBJ2-7; unclear D gene. With 3 bases removed from V and 7 bases from J, the gap between germline ends came to 13 bases. Germline V CDR1 and CDR2: SNHLY, FYNNEI. The CDR3 length is 13 residues. DNA of the CDR3: TGTGCCAGCAGTGACTCGGCTAGGTGGGAGCAGTACTTC. It translates to CASSDSARWEQYF.

V is TRBV7-9 and J is TRBJ1-5; possible D gene TRBD1, 6 bases. This CDR3 region has 15 residues. V lost 6 bases and J 5 bases, leaving 17 bases between the germline ends. The germline gives CDR1 SEHNR, CDR2 FQNEAQ (reference sequence). CDR3 residues: CASSHSGTYDQPQHF. In nucleotides, the CDR3 is TGTGCCAGCAGTCACTCCGGGACATATGATCAGCCCCAGCATTTT.